This T cell receptor beta chain is drawn from a study of blood T cell repertoires in COVID-19. The overall study: T cells, B-cell-depleted T cells, or PBMCs supplied cDNA or gDNA.

This table comes from immunoSEQ multiplex PCR, and its TCRdb copy is limited to in-frame clones, with some not included. Of 330,000 or so clones in the sample, 80% to 95% were seen once. This clone occurred a few times. With 6 bases removed from V and 4 bases from J, the gap between germline ends came to 10 bases. Germline CDR1 MRHNA, CDR2 SNTAGT. The CDR3 extends over 13 amino acids. The material sequenced was PBMCs or T cells enriched from blood (not recorded which). This sequence joins TRBV6-4 and TRBJ1-3, with D uncertain. The receptor comes from a woman aged 25-40 years who had recovered from COVID-19. CDR3 nucleotides: TGTGCCAGCAGCGCAACTTCGGGAAACACCATATATTTT. Translating gives CASSATSGNTIYF.